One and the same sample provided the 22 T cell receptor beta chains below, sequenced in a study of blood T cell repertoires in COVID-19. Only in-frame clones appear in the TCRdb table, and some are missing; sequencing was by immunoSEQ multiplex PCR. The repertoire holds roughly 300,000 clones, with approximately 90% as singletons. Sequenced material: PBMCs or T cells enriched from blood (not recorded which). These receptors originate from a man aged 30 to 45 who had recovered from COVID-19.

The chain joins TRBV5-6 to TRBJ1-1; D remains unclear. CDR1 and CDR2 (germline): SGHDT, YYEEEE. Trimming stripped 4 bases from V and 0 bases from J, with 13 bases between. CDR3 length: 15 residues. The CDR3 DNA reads TGTGCCAGCAGCACATATCAGGTCATGAACACTGAAGCTTTCTTT. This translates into CASSTYQVMNTEAFF.

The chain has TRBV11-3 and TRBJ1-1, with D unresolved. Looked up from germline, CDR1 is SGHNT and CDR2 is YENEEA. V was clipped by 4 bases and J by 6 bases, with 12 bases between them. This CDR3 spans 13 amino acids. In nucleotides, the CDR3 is TGTGCCAGCAGCTCCGTTTACCAGTCTGAAGCTTTCTTT. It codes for CASSSVYQSEAFF. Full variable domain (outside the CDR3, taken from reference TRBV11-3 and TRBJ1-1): EAGVVQSPRYKIIEKKQPVAFWCNPISGHNTLYWYLQNLGQGPELLIRYENEEAVDDSQLPKDRFSAERLKGVDSTLKIQPAELGDSAVYLCASSSVYQSEAFFGQGTRLTVV.

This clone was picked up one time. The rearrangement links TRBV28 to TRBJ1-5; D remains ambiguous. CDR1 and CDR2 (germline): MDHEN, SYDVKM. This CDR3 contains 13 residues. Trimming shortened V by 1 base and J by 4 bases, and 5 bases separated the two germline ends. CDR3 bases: TGTGCCAGCAGTTTATCCAGGAATCAGCCCCAGCATTTT. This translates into CASSLSRNQPQHF.

The DNA for the CDR3 is TGTGCCAGCAGTCCCCTAGGGGGGGACCGGCTGGTGCAGTACTTC. Translating gives CASSPLGGDRLVQYF. The V call is TRBV28, the J call TRBJ2-7; weak D call: TRBD2 (7 bases). CDR1 and CDR2 (germline): MDHEN, SYDVKM. The V end lost 5 bases, the J end lost 9 bases, and 23 bases lay between the germline ends. This CDR3 contains 15 residues.

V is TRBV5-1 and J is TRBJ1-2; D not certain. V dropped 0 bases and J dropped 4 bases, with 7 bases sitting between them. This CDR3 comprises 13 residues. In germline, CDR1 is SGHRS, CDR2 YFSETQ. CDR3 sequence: CASSLEQSYGYTF. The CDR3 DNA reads TGCGCCAGCAGCTTGGAACAGTCCTATGGCTACACCTTC.

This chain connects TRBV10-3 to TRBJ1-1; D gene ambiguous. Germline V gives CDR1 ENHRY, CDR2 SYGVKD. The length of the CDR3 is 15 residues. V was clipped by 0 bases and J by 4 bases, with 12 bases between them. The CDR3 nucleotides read TGTGCCATCAGTGAGTCAGATAGTGCGATCACTGAAGCTTTCTTT. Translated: CAISESDSAITEAFF.

In DNA, the CDR3 is TGTGCCAGCTCGCAGGGACAGGCCTTTAATTACGAGCAGTACTTC. Residues: CASSQGQAFNYEQYF. The V gene is TRBV18, the J gene TRBJ2-7; TRBD1 matches 8 bases. The CDR3 has 15 amino acids. Germline loops: CDR1 KGHSH, CDR2 LQKENI. V dropped 6 bases and J dropped 4; count of bases not matched to a gene: 11.

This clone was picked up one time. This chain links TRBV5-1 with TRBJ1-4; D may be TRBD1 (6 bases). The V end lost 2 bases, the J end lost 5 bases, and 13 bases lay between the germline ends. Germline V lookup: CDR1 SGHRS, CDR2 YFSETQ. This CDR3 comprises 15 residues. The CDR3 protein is CASSFSDSVNEKLFF. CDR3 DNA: TGCGCCAGCAGCTTTTCGGACAGCGTCAATGAAAAACTGTTTTTT.

CDR3 protein: CASSLSGGPGELFF. In DNA form, the CDR3 reads TGTGCCAGCAGTTTATCGGGTGGGCCCGGGGAGCTGTTTTTT. This chain uses TRBV27 with TRBJ2-2, with D unclear. V was trimmed by 0 bases and J by 6 bases, leaving 8 bases between them. The CDR3 has 14 residues. CDR1 and CDR2 (germline): MNHEY, SMNVEV (reference sequence).

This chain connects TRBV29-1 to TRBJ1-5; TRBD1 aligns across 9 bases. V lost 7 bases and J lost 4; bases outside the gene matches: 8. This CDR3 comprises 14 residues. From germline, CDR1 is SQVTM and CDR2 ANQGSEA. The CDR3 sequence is CSENRDRANQPQHF. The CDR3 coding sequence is TGCAGCGAAAACCGGGACAGGGCTAATCAGCCCCAGCATTTT.

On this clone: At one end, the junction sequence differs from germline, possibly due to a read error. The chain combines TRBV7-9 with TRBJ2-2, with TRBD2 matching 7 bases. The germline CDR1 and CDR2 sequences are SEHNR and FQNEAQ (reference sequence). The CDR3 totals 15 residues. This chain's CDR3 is CASSIAGPNTGELFF. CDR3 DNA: TGTGCCAGCAGCATAGCGGGCCCGAACACCGGGGAGCTGTTTTTT.

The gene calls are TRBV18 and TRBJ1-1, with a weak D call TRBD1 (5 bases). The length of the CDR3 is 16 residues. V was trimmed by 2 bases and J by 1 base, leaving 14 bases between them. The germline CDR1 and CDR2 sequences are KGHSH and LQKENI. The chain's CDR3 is CASSPEGRTGNTEAFF. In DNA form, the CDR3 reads TGTGCCAGCTCACCAGAAGGGCGCACAGGGAACACTGAAGCTTTCTTT.

CDR3 in amino acids: CASSIREEWEGTDTQYF. In nucleotides, the CDR3 is TGTGCCAGCAGTATTCGGGAGGAGTGGGAGGGCACAGATACGCAGTATTTT. The rearrangement uses TRBV28 and TRBJ2-3, with TRBD2 matching 7 bases. The V gene end was trimmed by 5 bases and the J gene end by 1 base; junction bases not matched to a gene: 12. This CDR3 spans 17 amino acids. The germline CDR1 and CDR2 sequences are MDHEN and SYDVKM.

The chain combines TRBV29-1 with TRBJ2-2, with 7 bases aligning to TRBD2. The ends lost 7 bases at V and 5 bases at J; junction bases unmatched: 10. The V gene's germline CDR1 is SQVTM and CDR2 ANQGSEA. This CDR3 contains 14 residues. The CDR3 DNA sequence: TGCAGCGCCTCCAGTGTCGGGGGGACCGGGGAGCTGTTTTTT. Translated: CSASSVGGTGELFF.

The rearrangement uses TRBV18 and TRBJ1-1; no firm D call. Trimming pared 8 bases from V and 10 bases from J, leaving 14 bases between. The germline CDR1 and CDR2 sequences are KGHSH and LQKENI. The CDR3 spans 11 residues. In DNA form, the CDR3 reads TGTGCCAGCACACGCGACCGGGGAGCTTTCTTT. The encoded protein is CASTRDRGAFF.

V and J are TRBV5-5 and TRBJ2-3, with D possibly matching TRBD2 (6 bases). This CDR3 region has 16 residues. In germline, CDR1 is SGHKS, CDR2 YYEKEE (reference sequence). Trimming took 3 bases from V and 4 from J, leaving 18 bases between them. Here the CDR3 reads CASSSGTSLKADTQYF. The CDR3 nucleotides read TGTGCCAGCAGCTCGGGTACTAGCCTTAAAGCAGATACGCAGTATTTT. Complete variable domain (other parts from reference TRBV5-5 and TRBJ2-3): DAGVTQSPTHLIKTRGQQVTLRCSPISGHKSVSWYQQVLGQGPQFIFQYYEKEERGRGNFPDRFSARQFPNYSSELNVNALLLGDSALYLCASSSGTSLKADTQYFGPGTRLTVL.

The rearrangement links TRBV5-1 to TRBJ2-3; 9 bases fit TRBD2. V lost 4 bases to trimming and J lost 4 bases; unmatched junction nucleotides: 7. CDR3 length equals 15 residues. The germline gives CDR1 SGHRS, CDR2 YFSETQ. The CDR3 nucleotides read TGCGCCAGCAGCAGGACTAGCGCATTGGCAGATACGCAGTATTTT. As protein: CASSRTSALADTQYF.

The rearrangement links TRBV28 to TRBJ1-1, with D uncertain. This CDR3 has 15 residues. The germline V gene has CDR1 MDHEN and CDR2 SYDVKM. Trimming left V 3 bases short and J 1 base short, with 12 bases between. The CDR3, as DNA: TGTGCCAGCAGTTTCCGGTTTCGGGGGAACACTGAAGCTTTCTTT. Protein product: CASSFRFRGNTEAFF. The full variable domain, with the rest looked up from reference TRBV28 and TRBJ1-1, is DVKVTQSSRYLVKRTGEKVFLECVQDMDHENMFWYRQDPGLGLRLIYFSYDVKMKEKGDIPEGYSVSREKKERFSLILESASTNQTSMYLCASSFRFRGNTEAFFGQGTRLTVV.

Written as DNA, the CDR3 is TGTGCCAGCAGCCAAGATCCACAAAACTACGAGCAGTACTTC. Translating it yields CASSQDPQNYEQYF. The chain joins TRBV3-1 (or the pseudogene TRBV3-2) to TRBJ2-7; D gene ambiguous. Germline loops: CDR1 LGHDT, CDR2 YNNKEL (reference sequence). Trimming left V 0 bases short and J 3 bases short, with 9 bases between. This CDR3 is built from 14 residues.

The CDR3 is CASSLVYRGRESGNTIYF. The CDR3 DNA reads TGTGCCAGCAGCTTGGTATACCGCGGGAGGGAGTCTGGAAACACCATATATTTT. The chain couples TRBV5-8 to TRBJ1-3, with unresolved D. Trimming removed 0 bases from V and 1 base from J, with 17 bases in between. The CDR3 has 18 residues. Per germline, CDR1 SGHTS and CDR2 YDEGEE.

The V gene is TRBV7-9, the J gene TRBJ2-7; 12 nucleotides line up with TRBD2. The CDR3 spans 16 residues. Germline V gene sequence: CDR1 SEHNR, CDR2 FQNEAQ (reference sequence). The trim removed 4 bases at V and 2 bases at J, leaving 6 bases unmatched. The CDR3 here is CASSYGPSGRAYEQYF. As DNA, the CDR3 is TGTGCCAGCAGCTATGGTCCTAGCGGGAGGGCCTACGAGCAGTACTTC.

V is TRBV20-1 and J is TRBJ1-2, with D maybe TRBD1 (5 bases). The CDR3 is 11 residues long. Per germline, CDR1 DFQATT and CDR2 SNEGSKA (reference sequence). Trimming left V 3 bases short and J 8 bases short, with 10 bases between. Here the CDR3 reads CSASGGRGYTF. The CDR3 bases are TGCAGTGCTAGCGGGGGAAGGGGCTACACCTTC.